This T cell receptor beta chain was sequenced for a study of blood T cell repertoires in COVID-19 (TCRdb year 2020). With respect to the entire study: Samples covering the acute and convalescent phases of COVID-19 were provided by collaborators in the United States, Italy and Spain. The material from the prospective study consisted of cDNA or gDNA derived from T cells, B-cell-depleted T cells, or PBMCs. Deeply sampled blood TCRbeta repertoires from subjects exposed to, actively infected with, or recovered from COVID-19 were included in the dataset. The repertoires were made available in a free public database intended to serve as a resource for research on the immune response to SARS-CoV-2. Samples came from the ongoing ImmuneRACE study (first 160 participants) plus 1,254 subjects from 6 global collaborators. Sample metadata almost always included a de-identified subject ID, COVID-19 status, age in years and sex. HLA class I and class II types, where available, came from metadata supplied by the sample provider rather than from assay-based typing. Here is what the overall study found, with its caveats: The quantity of clinical and demographic metadata differed by source and by participant and was supplied without curation.

Enrolling through a virtual design, the prospective study's participants ranged in age from roughly 18 to 90 years and lived across 20 to 30 United States geographic areas. In the prospective study, participants were assigned to cohorts based on the clinical history participants reported in a screening survey and a study questionnaire. In the prospective study, whole blood, serum and a nasopharyngeal or oropharyngeal swab were collected from each participant by mobile phlebotomists. Additional blood draws and questionnaires over an approximately 2-month period could optionally be provided by prospective study participants. Before DNA extraction, blood samples from the prospective study were shipped at room temperature or frozen. TCRbeta CDR3 regions were amplified from genomic DNA using the immunoSEQ Assay, a bias-controlled multiplex PCR. Per the original workflow: The number of nucleated cells in each sample was estimated from the amplification of reference gene primers within the assay. To quantify the absolute abundance of each unique TCRbeta CDR3 rearrangement, sequence reads were collapsed and filtered. For each sample, productive Simpson clonality was calculated by taking the square root of Simpson's diversity index across productive rearrangements. This immuneACCESS table, as held by TCRdb, lists in-frame sequences with V and J called but not all clones. Of the missing ones, under half trace to an unresolved V gene in checked studies; the others have no known cause. The V and J calls and clone size come from that table; D and trimming were worked out from the DNA. The sample records some 140,000 clones, about four fifths of which are singletons. The ten largest clones take up less than 7% of the sample.

Regarding this clone: The specificity of this receptor is unknown. Base quality data are lacking; no much larger clone is found one base away.

The CDR3 sequence holds 13 residues, the cysteine and phenylalanine included. The only DNA kept is the CDR3, 39 bases in frame from the first base. V loses 1 base of germline sequence and J loses 4 bases, and the interval between the two ends is 7 bases. The germline V gene encodes CDR1 LGHNA and CDR2 YNFKEQ. The V gene is TRBV4-2 and the J gene is TRBJ1-2; confidence is insufficient to name the D gene. Sequenced input: PBMCs or T cells enriched from blood (not recorded which). This TCR came from a man in his forties with acute COVID-19. The CDR3 region reads CASSQGPPYGYTF. In nucleotides, the sequence is TGTGCCAGCAGCCAAGGGCCTCCCTATGGCTACACCTTC.